Below, 18 T cell receptor beta chains from the same sample are listed, as sequenced in a study of blood T cell repertoires in COVID-19 (dated by TCRdb to the early 2020s). Receptors were amplified or captured by the immunoSEQ multiplex PCR assay. This immuneACCESS table, as held by TCRdb, lists in-frame sequences with V and J called but not all clones. Of the missing ones, under half trace to an unresolved V gene in checked studies; the others have no known cause. The sample contains roughly 120,000 clones, over 75% of them found a single time. Approximately 1.5% of the sample goes to the ten largest clones. Sequencing used peripheral blood. The receptors stem from a man aged 45-60 years with acute or convalescent COVID-19.

The DNA of the CDR3 is TGTGCCAGCAGTGGTACTAGCGGGGGTGAGCAGTTCTTC. It yields the protein CASSGTSGGEQFF. The chain uses TRBV6-6 and TRBJ2-1; TRBD2 matches 11 bases. J lost 9 bases, V lost 5 bases, and 3 bases had no gene match. Germline CDR1 reads MNHNY; CDR2 reads SVGAGI (reference sequence). This CDR3 region has 13 residues.

The genes are TRBV28 and TRBJ1-1; a weak D match, TRBD1 (6 bases). V was cut by 2 bases and J by 6 bases, with 16 bases left in between. Germline V gives CDR1 MDHEN, CDR2 SYDVKM. This CDR3 contains 15 residues. The CDR3 DNA reads as TGTGCCAGCAGTTTAGGTTCTGGACAGCCCGCTGAAGCTTTCTTT. This encodes CASSLGSGQPAEAFF.

The gene calls are TRBV5-1 and TRBJ2-1; TRBD2 matches 13 bases. CDR1 and CDR2 (germline): SGHRS, YFSETQ. J gave up 9 bases and V 6 bases, and 9 bases lay outside the gene matches. This CDR3 comprises 15 residues. Here the CDR3 reads CASNSGTSGVVEQFF. The DNA of the CDR3 is TGCGCCAGCAACTCCGGGACTAGCGGGGTAGTTGAGCAGTTCTTC.

The chain recombines TRBV2 with TRBJ2-6, with 9 positions matching TRBD1. The germline V gene has CDR1 SNHLY and CDR2 FYNNEI. J gave up 3 bases and V 7 bases, and 4 bases lay outside the gene matches. The CDR3 has 15 amino acids. CDR3 nucleotide sequence: TGTGCCAGCACCGGGACAGGGCGTGGGGCCAACGTCCTGACTTTC. Its translation is CASTGTGRGANVLTF.

A single count supports this clone. The rearrangement joins TRBV24-1 to TRBJ2-1, with TRBD2 identical over 14 bases. Germline values: CDR1 KGHDR, CDR2 SFDVKD. The V gene end was trimmed by 3 bases and the J gene end by 10 bases; junction bases not matched to a gene: 7. This CDR3 contains 16 residues. The CDR3, as DNA: TGTGCCACCAGTGATCCCGGGACTAGCGGGGGTAACGAGCAGTTCTTC. This gives the protein CATSDPGTSGGNEQFF.

J is TRBJ1-1 and V is TRBV6-6, with D uncertain. Germline-derived CDR1 and CDR2 are MNHNY and SVGAGI (reference sequence). This CDR3 contains 13 residues. The V end was cut by 2 bases, the J end by 1 base, with 5 bases between. CDR3 sequence: CASSYERNTEAFF. The CDR3 DNA is TGTGCCAGCAGTTACGAGAGGAACACTGAAGCTTTCTTT.

This clone showed up just once. V and J are TRBV24-1 and TRBJ2-2; a possible D gene is TRBD1 (6 bases). This CDR3 contains 14 residues. Trimming cost V 5 bases and J 1 base, with 7 bases left between them. The germline V gene encodes CDR1 KGHDR and CDR2 SFDVKD. The DNA for the CDR3 is TGTGCCACCAGTGGGACAGAGAACACCGGGGAGCTGTTTTTT. It specifies CATSGTENTGELFF.

The chain couples TRBV5-1 to TRBJ1-6; 7 positions match TRBD1. The CDR3 runs to 15 residues. Germline V gene sequence: CDR1 SGHRS, CDR2 YFSETQ. After removal of 3 bases from V and 8 bases from J, the junction contained 8 bases not matched to a gene. CDR3 in amino acids: CASSSRQGRDSPLHF. The CDR3 coding sequence is TGCGCCAGCAGCTCGAGACAGGGAAGAGATTCACCCCTCCACTTT.

V is TRBV27 and J is TRBJ2-7; TRBD1 aligns across 9 bases. From germline, CDR1 is MNHEY and CDR2 SMNVEV (reference sequence). The V segment lost 1 base and the J segment 5 bases; nucleotides outside the gene matches: 6. The CDR3 sequence is 15 residues long. CDR3 sequence (DNA): TGTGCCAGCAGTTTATTAGGGACAGGGTCTGACGAGCAGTACTTC. Translation: CASSLLGTGSDEQYF.

V is TRBV5-1 and J is TRBJ1-4; D not resolved. The CDR3 spans 15 residues. The germline gives CDR1 SGHRS, CDR2 YFSETQ. The V end lost 0 bases, the J end lost 7 bases, and 13 bases lay between the germline ends. The CDR3 protein is CASSLARGRGEKLFF. The CDR3 nucleotides are TGCGCCAGCAGCTTGGCCCGGGGTCGGGGTGAAAAACTGTTTTTT.

The chain carries TRBV10-1 and TRBJ1-4; tentatively, D is TRBD1 (5 bases). The CDR3 spans 14 residues. Trimming pared 8 bases from V and 0 bases from J, leaving 10 bases between. Germline-derived CDR1 and CDR2 are WNHNN and SYGVQD (reference sequence). Here the CDR3 reads CASAQGATNEKLFF. CDR3 sequence (DNA): TGCGCCAGCGCTCAAGGGGCAACTAATGAAAAACTGTTTTTT.

The gene calls are TRBV5-1 and TRBJ2-3; 9 positions match TRBD1. V was clipped by 3 bases and J by 6 bases; unmatched bases: 5. This CDR3 is 14 amino acids long. The V gene's germline CDR1 is SGHRS and CDR2 YFSETQ. The CDR3 nucleotides are TGCGCCAGCAGCTCGGGGACAGGGAGCGATACGCAGTATTTT. Translating it yields CASSSGTGSDTQYF.

This clone was picked up one time. The rearrangement uses TRBV19 and TRBJ1-2, with 12 bases identical to TRBD1. The germline CDR1 and CDR2 sequences are LNHDA and SQIVND (reference sequence). The CDR3 sequence is 17 residues long. The trim removed 3 bases at V and 5 bases at J, leaving 10 bases unmatched. CDR3 nucleotide sequence: TGTGCCAGTAGTATTATGGTGGGGACAGGGGGCGAATATGGCTACACCTTC. The encoded protein is CASSIMVGTGGEYGYTF.

The J gene is TRBJ2-3, the V gene TRBV3-1 (or the pseudogene TRBV3-2); D is possibly TRBD1 (6 bases). The CDR3 sequence is 14 residues long. Germline V lookup: CDR1 LGHDT, CDR2 YNNKEL (reference sequence). V was pared by 0 bases and J by 5 bases, with 9 bases between. The CDR3 sequence is CASSQEGAGDTQYF. Here the CDR3 DNA reads TGTGCCAGCAGCCAAGAGGGGGCTGGAGATACGCAGTATTTT.

In this sample, this clone turned up once. The chain has TRBV5-5 and TRBJ1-2; D gene unclear. V shed 5 bases and J shed 2 bases, with 10 bases lying between them. Germline lookup yields CDR1 SGHKS and CDR2 YYEKEE (reference sequence). The CDR3 has 13 amino acids. The CDR3 coding sequence is TGTGCCAGCAGGTTATCGGGGAACTATGGCTACACCTTC. The encoded protein is CASRLSGNYGYTF.

This chain joins TRBV7-3 and TRBJ2-5, with 9 bases that match TRBD1. The germline V gene encodes CDR1 SGHTA and CDR2 FQGTGA. The CDR3 consists of 15 residues. V dropped 4 bases and J dropped 2; count of bases not matched to a gene: 5. The CDR3 bases are TGTGCCAGCAGCTCCGGGACAGGGCTGCAAGAGACCCAGTACTTC. Its protein is CASSSGTGLQETQYF.

A note on this clone: Germline and junction disagree at one end, which may indicate a read error. The gene calls are TRBV7-8 and TRBJ2-1; TRBD2 matches at 7 bases. This CDR3 is 13 amino acids long. CDR1 and CDR2 (germline): SGHVS, FQNEAQ. CDR3 sequence: CASSLVIAGPPIF. In DNA, the CDR3 is TGTGCCAGCAGCTTAGTTATAGCGGGTCCGCCGATCTTC.

The chain uses TRBV11-2 and TRBJ1-3; 7 nucleotides line up with TRBD1. CDR3 length equals 16 residues. V gave up 7 bases and J gave up 0 bases; unmatched junction bases: 9. Per the germline V gene, CDR1 is SGHAT and CDR2 is FQNNGV. CDR3 residues: CASTRSGGRSGNTIYF. DNA of the CDR3: TGTGCCAGCACCCGCTCAGGGGGTCGCTCTGGAAACACCATATATTTT. Variable domain in full (rest from reference TRBV11-2 and TRBJ1-3): EAGVAQSPRYKIIEKRQSVAFWCNPISGHATLYWYQQILGQGPKLLIQFQNNGVVDDSQLPKDRFSAERLKGVDSTLKIQPAKLEDSAVYLCASTRSGGRSGNTIYFGEGSWLTVV.